This T cell receptor (beta chain) was sequenced during a study of blood T cell repertoires in COVID-19. Turning to the study itself: The samples span acute and convalescent COVID-19 from the United States, Italy and Spain. Sample material is recorded as cDNA or gDNA derived from T cells, B-cell-depleted T cells, or PBMCs.

Germline CDR1 SQVTM, CDR2 ANQGSEA. The CDR3 sequence is 15 residues long. V was pared by 4 bases and J by 8 bases, with 17 bases of the junction left unmatched. Per the original methods: It was from reference gene primer amplification that nucleated cell counts were estimated. The assay was immunoSEQ multiplex PCR, and TCRdb's table has in-frame clones only and misses some. The DNA was the basis for D and trimming; V, J and clone size are from that table. The table has under 300,000 clones, 86% seen once. This clonotype was sampled from a man aged 55 to 69 with acute or convalescent COVID-19. Sequenced input: peripheral blood. The rearrangement uses TRBV29-1 and TRBJ2-7, with TRBD2 identical over 7 bases. The CDR3 bases are TGCAGCGTTGGGGGGGGTAGCGGAAACGGCGGGAAGCAGTACTTC. Protein: CSVGGGSGNGGKQYF.